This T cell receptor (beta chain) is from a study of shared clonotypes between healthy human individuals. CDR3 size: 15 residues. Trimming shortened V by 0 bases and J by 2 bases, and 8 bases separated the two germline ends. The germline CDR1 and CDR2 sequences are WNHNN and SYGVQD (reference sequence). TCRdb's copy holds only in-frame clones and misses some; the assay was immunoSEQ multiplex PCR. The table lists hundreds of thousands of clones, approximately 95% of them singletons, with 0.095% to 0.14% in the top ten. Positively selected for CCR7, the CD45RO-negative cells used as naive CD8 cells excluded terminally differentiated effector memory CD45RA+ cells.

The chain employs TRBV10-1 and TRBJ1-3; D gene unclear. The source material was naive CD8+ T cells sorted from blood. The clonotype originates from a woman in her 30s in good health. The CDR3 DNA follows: TGCGCCAGCAGTGAGTCGATTGGGGCTGGAAACACCATATATTTT. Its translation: CASSESIGAGNTIYF.